The sequence of this T cell receptor beta chain was determined in a study of immune evolution from preneoplasia to lung adenocarcinoma. TCRdb's copy holds only in-frame clones and misses some; the assay was immunoSEQ multiplex PCR. The profile shows fewer than 12,000 clones, 75% to 85% of them singletons. Between about 2014 and 2018, patients underwent resection in Japan or China. Note on this clone: What it binds is not known.

The study's findings and limits: Clonality was highest in normal lung, lower in later-stage lesions apparently.

The sequence derives from a person between 65 and 79 years old with lung adenocarcinoma. The sample comprised FFPE minimally invasive lung adenocarcinoma tissue.

CDR3 DNA: TGCGCCAGCAGCTTGGGAGGGAATGCCGTAGATACGCAGTATTTT. Protein: CASSLGGNAVDTQYF. V usage is TRBV5-1 and J usage is TRBJ2-3, with a possible D match to TRBD2 (5 bases). The length of the CDR3 is 15 residues. V dropped 0 bases and J dropped 5 bases, with 13 bases sitting between them. The germline V gene has CDR1 SGHRS and CDR2 YFSETQ.